These 19 T cell receptor beta chains came from one sample sequenced in a study of T cells after yellow fever vaccination. TCRdb redid the calling of the 5' RACE reads with MiXCR, one entry per CDR3 protein. The data contain over 110,000 distinct CDR3 sequences, roughly 8% of them singletons. The specimen was CD4+ T cells sorted from PBMCs, collected 5 days after the yellow fever booster vaccination. Receptors were obtained from a man aged 30 to 39 who received the YFV17D yellow fever vaccine.

This clonotype occurred many times. CDR3 sequence: CASSSRPPDTQYF. In DNA form, the CDR3 reads TGTGCCAGCAGCTCCCGGCCCCCAGATACGCAGTATTTT. This chain connects TRBV7-2 to TRBJ2-3, with D hard to call. The CDR3 runs 13 residues. Trimming took off 4 bases at V and 4 bases at J, with 9 bases between the two ends. The germline V gene has CDR1 SGHTA and CDR2 FQGNSA.

This clonotype was recorded many times. The chain carries TRBV10-2 and TRBJ2-1; 8 nucleotides line up with TRBD2. With 4 bases clipped from V and 5 bases from J, the junction kept 7 bases outside the gene matches. Per the germline V gene, CDR1 is WSHSY and CDR2 is SAAADI. The CDR3 contains 15 residues. The CDR3 here is CASSGYSGRDNEQFF. The CDR3 DNA is TGCGCCAGCAGTGGCTACAGCGGGAGAGACAATGAGCAGTTCTTC.

In its sample, this clonotype was seen many times. J is TRBJ1-2 and V is TRBV10-3; TRBD1 aligns across 9 bases. The germline gives CDR1 ENHRY, CDR2 SYGVKD. This CDR3 has 15 residues. V shed 10 bases, J shed 6 bases, and the junction held 15 bases outside the gene matches. In nucleotides, the CDR3 is TGTGCCACGGGTACTTTTCCGACAGGGGGAAATGGCTACACCTTC. It codes for CATGTFPTGGNGYTF.

This clonotype came up many times. The chain joins TRBV14 to TRBJ2-5, with 10 bases fitting TRBD2. The ends lost 1 base at V and 4 bases at J; junction bases unmatched: 15. The CDR3 sequence is 19 residues long. Germline loops: CDR1 SGHDN, CDR2 FVKESK. The CDR3 region is CASSQVKLNLAGAAETQYF. CDR3 sequence (DNA): TGTGCCAGCAGCCAAGTAAAGCTTAACCTAGCGGGAGCGGCAGAGACCCAGTACTTC.

This clonotype has a count of ten or more. The V call is TRBV7-8, the J call TRBJ1-6; D gene ambiguous. Germline V gives CDR1 SGHVS, CDR2 FQNEAQ. CDR3 size: 17 residues. V was clipped by 3 bases and J by 0 bases, with 12 bases between them. The CDR3 sequence is CASSFGRASSYNSPLHF. The CDR3 coding sequence is TGTGCCAGCAGCTTTGGCCGCGCTAGCTCCTATAATTCACCCCTCCACTTT.

This clonotype was recorded at least ten times. The gene calls are TRBV20-1 and TRBJ2-5, with TRBD2 identical over 8 bases. Germline CDR1 and CDR2: DFQATT and SNEGSKA (reference sequence). V lost 2 bases, J lost 4 bases, and 9 bases stayed unmatched. The CDR3 is 15 residues long. CDR3 nucleotide sequence: TGCAGTGCTAGAAACTCCGCGGGGGGTGGAGAGACCCAGTACTTC. Amino acids: CSARNSAGGGETQYF.

This clonotype was seen repeatedly, ten times or more. Mismatch with germline at one junction end may stem from a read error. This rearrangement joins TRBV5-1 to TRBJ1-1; a weak D match, TRBD1 (6 bases). Germline values: CDR1 SGHRS, CDR2 YFSETQ. The CDR3 totals 12 residues. CDR3 sequence reads: CASSAGGGAEVF. CDR3 DNA sequence: TGCGCCAGCAGCGCGGGGGGGGGCGCAGAAGTCTTT.

The chain joins TRBV29-1 to TRBJ2-5, with D hard to call. The CDR3 length is 12 residues. V was cut by 5 bases and J by 10 bases, with 17 bases left in between. Germline V CDR1 and CDR2: SQVTM, ANQGSEA. This chain's CDR3 is CSVNDGKISQYF. The CDR3 DNA is TGCAGCGTTAACGACGGAAAGATAAGCCAGTACTTC. Full variable domain (outside the CDR3, taken from reference TRBV29-1 and TRBJ2-5): SAVISQKPSRDICQRGTSLTIQCQVDSQVTMMFWYRQQPGQSLTLIATANQGSEATYESGFVIDKFPISRPNLTFSTLTVSNMSPEDSSIYLCSVNDGKISQYFGPGTRLLVL.

This clonotype has only a few counts. The V gene is TRBV11-3, the J gene TRBJ2-5; possibly TRBD2 for D (6 bases). Per the germline V gene, CDR1 is SGHNT and CDR2 is YENEEA. Trimming left V 4 bases short and J 5 bases short, with 14 bases between. This CDR3 comprises 14 residues. This chain's CDR3 is CASSSSTRGETQYF. Here the CDR3 DNA reads TGTGCCAGCAGCTCCTCGACTAGAGGGGAGACCCAGTACTTC.

This clonotype was detected ten times or more. This chain uses TRBV19 with TRBJ2-1, with 11 bases that match TRBD2. CDR3 size: 15 residues. Trimming took 7 bases from V and 6 from J; bases not matched to a gene: 8. Germline V gene sequence: CDR1 LNHDA, CDR2 SQIVND (reference sequence). Here the CDR3 reads CASNHGTSGINEQFF. Here the CDR3 DNA reads TGTGCCAGTAACCACGGGACTAGCGGAATCAATGAGCAGTTCTTC.

This clonotype appeared many times. The chain is built from TRBV20-1 and TRBJ2-1; no firm D call. Germline assignment: CDR1 DFQATT and CDR2 SNEGSKA (reference sequence). The CDR3 extends over 14 amino acids. V lost 0 bases, J lost 5 bases, and 11 bases lay in between. The CDR3 sequence is CSARDPSRDNEQFF. In DNA form, the CDR3 reads TGCAGTGCTAGAGACCCATCGAGAGACAATGAGCAGTTCTTC.

Many counts were recorded for this clonotype. The CDR3 here is CASSPRLDTQYF. The CDR3 nucleotides read TGTGCCAGCTCACCAAGGCTGGATACGCAGTATTTT. V usage is TRBV18 and J usage is TRBJ2-3; D unresolved. The CDR3 contains 12 residues. In germline, CDR1 is KGHSH, CDR2 LQKENI. V shed 2 bases and J shed 6 bases, with 6 bases lying between them.

In its sample, this clonotype was seen many times. The chain joins TRBV25-1 to TRBJ1-4; D is unresolved. Trimming removed 5 bases at V and 4 bases at J, with 11 bases between. The CDR3 covers 14 residues. Germline CDR1 is MGHDK and CDR2 is SYGVNS. CDR3 sequence: CASSWTGNNEKLFF. CDR3 nucleotides: TGTGCCAGCAGTTGGACGGGGAATAATGAAAAACTGTTTTTT.

There are many counts of this clonotype. This chain connects TRBV12-3 or TRBV12-4 to TRBJ2-7; TRBD2 matches at 9 bases. The V segment lost 5 bases and the J segment 5 bases; nucleotides outside the gene matches: 7. The CDR3 covers 14 residues. The CDR3: CASSKAGLANEQYF. The CDR3 coding sequence is TGTGCCAGCAGTAAAGCGGGACTAGCAAACGAGCAGTACTTC.

The sample holds many counts of this clonotype. V is TRBV5-5 and J is TRBJ2-1; 7 positions match TRBD2. This CDR3 has 17 amino acids. The V segment lost 0 bases and the J segment 1 base; nucleotides outside the gene matches: 7. Germline assignment: CDR1 SGHKS and CDR2 YYEKEE (reference sequence). The CDR3 loop reads CASSLVVAGDSYNEQFF. In DNA, the CDR3 is TGTGCCAGCAGCTTGGTCGTCGCGGGAGATTCCTACAATGAGCAGTTCTTC.

Concerning this clonotype itself: This may be a read error, as it is one base from a much larger clone. The chain links TRBV5-1 to TRBJ2-2; 8 nucleotides match TRBD1. This CDR3 contains 15 residues. Germline V lookup: CDR1 SGHRS, CDR2 YFSETQ. This chain's CDR3 is CSSSDLTGVTGELFF. In DNA form, the CDR3 reads TGCTCCAGCAGTGACCTGACAGGGGTGACCGGGGAGCTGTTTTTT.

This clonotype was seen a handful of times. The rearrangement links TRBV28 to TRBJ1-6; possibly TRBD1 for D (6 bases). With 8 bases removed from V and 9 bases from J, the gap between germline ends came to 11 bases. The CDR3 consists of 12 residues. In germline, CDR1 is MDHEN, CDR2 SYDVKM. Here the CDR3 reads CASEGVGSPLHF. Here the CDR3 DNA reads TGTGCCAGCGAGGGGGTGGGTTCACCCCTCCACTTT.

The chain is built from TRBV11-1 and TRBJ2-7, with 7 nucleotides matching TRBD2. Germline V gene sequence: CDR1 SGHAT, CDR2 FQDESV (reference sequence). The CDR3 is made up of 18 amino acids. The trim removed 4 bases at V and 3 bases at J, leaving 18 bases unmatched. Here the CDR3 reads CASSSTSRGSSSGYEQYF. The CDR3, as DNA: TGTGCCAGCAGCTCCACCTCCCGCGGGAGCTCAAGCGGCTACGAGCAGTACTTC.

This clonotype has a count of ten or more. V is TRBV30 and J is TRBJ2-2; D is undetermined. The CDR3 runs to 15 residues. In germline, CDR1 is GTSNPN, CDR2 SVGIG (reference sequence). V dropped 0 bases and J dropped 1 base, with 9 bases sitting between them. The CDR3, as DNA: TGTGCCTGGAGTGTACTCGCAGGGAACACCGGGGAGCTGTTTTTT. Translating it yields CAWSVLAGNTGELFF.